This T cell receptor beta chain originates from a study of response to subunit inactivated influenza vaccine listed by TCRdb under 2018. Study-wide context: The study used deep quantitative T cell receptor repertoire profiling to track responses to a trivalent subunit inactivated influenza vaccine. General conclusions and limits of the study: According to the authors, only a limited number of new T cells may be recruited by each seasonal influenza vaccination.

The CDR3 covers 15 residues, taking in both the cysteine and the phenylalanine. Only CDR3 DNA is held: 45 bases, read in frame from base 1. Looking up the germline V gene yields CDR1 KGHSH and CDR2 LQKENI. The method behind the library was RT-PCR. Instrument used: Illumina HiSeq 2500. TCRdb reprocessing: public reads trimmed at Q25 with fastp, clones called with MiXCR, in-frame beta chains kept. Duplicate CDR3 protein sequences are folded into a single record with the most common DNA and genes. Counted in this sample were hundreds of thousands of distinct CDR3 sequences; 21% of them appeared once. In total, the top ten clones hold roughly 10% of the sample. The table lists this clonotype with many counts. The antigen it recognizes is unknown. A junction boundary mismatches the germline segment, possibly from a read error.

The receptor's source is a man between 50 and 75 years old who received an inactivated influenza vaccine. Donor details come from another sample of the same person, matched by shared clones. This chain is built from TRBV18 and TRBJ1-5, with 11 junctional bases fitting TRBD1. The starting material was PBMCs from blood, obtained approximately 22 months after vaccination. The CDR3 has the sequence CASSPGQGAGQPQHF. The sequence in DNA is TGCGCCAGCAGCCCTGGACAGGGGGCAGGTCAGCCCCAGCATTTT.